Listed here are 17 T cell receptor beta chains from one sample, sequenced in a study of shared clonotypes between healthy human individuals. Produced via immunoSEQ multiplex PCR; TCRdb's table is partial and in-frame only. The sample comprises about 1.1 million clones, around 82% of which are singletons, and 0.5% to 0.65% rests with the top ten. The sample was memory CD4+ T cells from PBMCs. Noted subset: CD45RA-negative fraction. All receptors derive from a man aged 18 to 29 in good health. Some clones in this sample may be carry-over from other donors' samples.

The chain employs TRBV5-4 and TRBJ1-2; D gene uncertain. This CDR3 comprises 15 residues. Trimming shortened V by 0 bases and J by 2 bases, and 11 bases separated the two germline ends. Per the germline V gene, CDR1 is SGHNT and CDR2 is YYREEE (reference sequence). The CDR3: CASSLGEISNYGYTF. The CDR3 nucleotides are TGTGCCAGCAGCTTGGGAGAAATCTCAAACTATGGCTACACCTTC.

In this sample, this clone turned up many times. This CDR3 is CASSWHQGRGEQYF. Here the CDR3 DNA reads TGTGCCAGCAGTTGGCACCAGGGGCGCGGCGAGCAGTACTTC. This sequence joins TRBV6-5 and TRBJ2-7; TRBD1 might be the D (6 bases). CDR1 is MNHEY, CDR2 SVGAGI, per germline. V dropped 4 bases and J dropped 6 bases, with 16 bases sitting between them. The CDR3 spans 14 residues.

This clone has a handful of counts. The chain links TRBV28 to TRBJ2-7; TRBD1 matches 9 bases. Germline CDR1 reads MDHEN; CDR2 reads SYDVKM. This CDR3 comprises 16 residues. The V segment lost 4 bases and the J segment 1 base; nucleotides outside the gene matches: 8. In DNA form, the CDR3 reads TGTGCCAGCAGTTCTCAACCGGGACAGGGATCCTACGAGCAGTACTTC. Protein: CASSSQPGQGSYEQYF.

This rearrangement joins TRBV18 to TRBJ2-5; 12 bases align to TRBD2. The V gene end was trimmed by 3 bases and the J gene end by 1 base; junction bases not matched to a gene: 3. Germline V gene sequence: CDR1 KGHSH, CDR2 LQKENI. The length of the CDR3 is 16 residues. The CDR3 DNA sequence: TGTGCCAGCTCACCGACTAGCGGGAGACCCCAAGAGACCCAGTACTTC. Its translation: CASSPTSGRPQETQYF.

This chain joins TRBV18 and TRBJ1-1, with D perhaps TRBD1 (5 bases). In germline, CDR1 is KGHSH, CDR2 LQKENI. Trimming took off 10 bases at V and 4 bases at J, with 16 bases between the two ends. The CDR3 is 13 amino acids. CDR3 DNA sequence: TGTGCCACCAAATCGGCCGGGGGCACTGAAGCTTTCTTT. This gives the protein CATKSAGGTEAFF. The whole variable domain, filled in from reference TRBV18 and TRBJ1-1, reads NAGVMQNPRHLVRRRGQEARLRCSPMKGHSHVYWYRQLPEEGLKFMVYLQKENIIDESGMPKERFSAEFPKEGPSILRIQQVVRGDSAAYFCATKSAGGTEAFFGQGTRLTVV.

The chain couples TRBV7-8 to TRBJ2-7, with 9 bases lining up with TRBD2. CDR1 is SGHVS, CDR2 FQNEAQ, per germline. There are 15 residues in the CDR3. Germline trimming cut 3 bases from V and 4 bases from J; bases unmatched to any gene: 7. The CDR3 sequence: CASSFVREGRYEQYF. In DNA form, the CDR3 reads TGTGCCAGCAGCTTCGTGCGGGAGGGCCGTTACGAGCAGTACTTC.

The chain employs TRBV5-1 and TRBJ2-7; tentatively, D is TRBD1 or TRBD2 (5 bases each). Per germline, CDR1 SGHRS and CDR2 YFSETQ. The CDR3 extends over 15 amino acids. Trimming left V 4 bases short and J 0 bases short, with 14 bases between. The DNA of the CDR3 is TGCGCCAGCAGCCCTGCTGGGACCCCCTCCTACGAGCAGTACTTC. Protein product: CASSPAGTPSYEQYF.

The rearrangement uses TRBV28 and TRBJ2-1, with D possibly TRBD2 on 5 matching bases. V was clipped by 2 bases and J by 10 bases, with 21 bases between them. This CDR3 has 16 residues. Germline V gene data show CDR1 as MDHEN and CDR2 as SYDVKM. CDR3 sequence: CASSLGGRAGQYEQFF. CDR3 sequence (DNA): TGTGCCAGCAGTTTAGGAGGTAGGGCAGGCCAGTACGAGCAGTTCTTC.

V usage is TRBV5-1 and J usage is TRBJ2-2; 10 nucleotides align to TRBD2. Germline CDR1 SGHRS, CDR2 YFSETQ. The V and J ends lost 4 bases and 5 bases, in that order; junction bases with no gene match: 8. The CDR3 covers 16 residues. CDR3 bases: TGCGCCAGCAGCGCCCCCGGGACTAGCGTTACCGGGGAGCTGTTTTTT. Translating it yields CASSAPGTSVTGELFF.

In its sample, this clone was seen a few times. J is TRBJ1-1 and V is TRBV30; TRBD1 matches at 7 bases. Trimming removed 1 base from V and 5 bases from J; junction bases left unmatched: 10. CDR1 and CDR2 from the germline V gene are GTSNPN and SVGIG (reference sequence). The CDR3 is 15 amino acids. In DNA, the CDR3 is TGTGCCTGGAGTGCCTGGGGCAGGGGGGTTACTGAAGCTTTCTTT. Translated, it gives CAWSAWGRGVTEAFF.

This clone appeared a single time. This chain links TRBV14 with TRBJ1-1; TRBD1 might be the D (5 bases). CDR1 SGHDN and CDR2 FVKESK come from the germline V gene. The CDR3 has 14 amino acids. V was trimmed by 1 base and J by 2 bases, leaving 8 bases between them. CDR3 protein: CASSQGQGNTEAFF. The CDR3 DNA is TGTGCCAGCAGCCAAGGGCAGGGCAACACTGAAGCTTTCTTT.

The chain uses TRBV5-8 and TRBJ2-3; TRBD2 matches at 13 bases. CDR3 length equals 19 residues. Trimming at V came to 4 bases and at J to 1 base, leaving 12 bases not matched to a gene. CDR1 is SGHTS and CDR2 is YDEGEE in the germline V gene. In nucleotides, the CDR3 is TGTGCCAGCAGCCCCCAAAGGACTAGCGGGAGTGCACGCACAGATACGCAGTATTTT. The encoded protein is CASSPQRTSGSARTDTQYF. The entire variable domain, with the rest obtained from reference TRBV5-8 and TRBJ2-3, is as follows: EAGVTQSPTHLIKTRGQQATLRCSPISGHTSVYWYQQALGLGLQFLLWYDEGEERNRGNFPPRFSGRQFPNYSSELNVNALELEDSALYLCASSPQRTSGSARTDTQYFGPGTRLTVL.

The chain is built from TRBV9 and TRBJ1-3; no clear D gene. Germline CDR1 SGDLS, CDR2 YYNGEE. The CDR3 has 13 residues. V lost 0 bases to trimming and J lost 5 bases, with 6 bases between them. The CDR3 nucleotides read TGTGCCAGCAGCGTAGCGCTGAGAAACACCATATATTTT. It is translated as CASSVALRNTIYF.

This clone was recorded a few times. The chain uses TRBV6-5 and TRBJ1-2; a possible D gene is TRBD1 (6 bases). The germline V and J ends were trimmed by 5 bases and 4 bases, with 14 bases remaining between them. Per the germline V gene, CDR1 is MNHEY and CDR2 is SVGAGI. CDR3 length: 14 residues. In DNA, the CDR3 is TGTGCCAGCAGTAGGGGGGGACAACCCTATGGCTACACCTTC. This gives the protein CASSRGGQPYGYTF.

The CDR3 sequence: CASSLAAWGSADTQYF. In DNA form, the CDR3 reads TGTGCCAGCAGCTTAGCTGCGTGGGGCTCGGCAGATACGCAGTATTTT. J is TRBJ2-3 and V is TRBV7-9, with a weak D call TRBD1 (5 bases). This CDR3 has 16 residues. Per the germline V gene, CDR1 is SEHNR and CDR2 is FQNEAQ (reference sequence). The ends were cut back, 0 bases at V and 4 bases at J, with 14 bases in the middle.

The chain carries TRBV7-2 and TRBJ1-2; no reliable D call. The germline CDR1 and CDR2 sequences are SGHTA and FQGNSA. The germline V and J ends were trimmed by 2 bases and 8 bases, with 15 bases remaining between them. The CDR3 covers 14 residues. The CDR3 loop reads CASSLSGRGWGYTF. For the CDR3, the DNA is TGTGCCAGCAGCTTAAGTGGACGGGGTTGGGGCTACACCTTC.

CDR3 residues: CASSQQAGVPNEQFF. The CDR3 DNA reads as TGTGCCAGCAGCCAACAAGCGGGAGTTCCGAATGAGCAGTTCTTC. The chain recombines TRBV11-2 with TRBJ2-1, with 8 bases that match TRBD2. The CDR3 has 15 amino acids. Germline V gives CDR1 SGHAT, CDR2 FQNNGV. V was pared by 5 bases and J by 7 bases, with 10 bases of the junction left unmatched. Full variable domain (remainder filled in from reference TRBV11-2 and TRBJ2-1): EAGVAQSPRYKIIEKRQSVAFWCNPISGHATLYWYQQILGQGPKLLIQFQNNGVVDDSQLPKDRFSAERLKGVDSTLKIQPAKLEDSAVYLCASSQQAGVPNEQFFGPGTRLTVL.